A single sample is the source of the 5 T cell receptor beta chains below, sequenced in a study of T cells in localized non-small cell lung cancer. Assay: immunoSEQ multiplex PCR; the TCRdb copy retains only in-frame clones and omits some. The profile shows around 1,700 clones, less than 25% of them singletons. The material was normal lung tissue next to the tumor, obtained before any cancer treatment. All receptors come from a male donor aged 60 or over with stage III squamous cell lung carcinoma.

This clone was observed a handful of times. This sequence joins TRBV6-8 and TRBJ2-7, with TRBD1 matching over 10 bases. This CDR3 comprises 14 residues. The germline CDR1 and CDR2 sequences are MNHGY and SAAAGT. V lost 5 bases and J lost 3; bases outside the gene matches: 4. CDR3 DNA sequence: TGTGCCAGCAGTAGACAGGGGGCGGGCTACGAGCAGTACTTC. It codes for CASSRQGAGYEQYF.

By its share, this clone is medium-sized (0.01 to 0.1%). The chain combines TRBV11-3 with TRBJ2-1, with 10 bases aligning to TRBD2. The V segment lost 6 bases and the J segment 0 bases; nucleotides outside the gene matches: 5. Germline V gene sequence: CDR1 SGHNT, CDR2 YENEEA. CDR3 length: 16 residues. CDR3 sequence reads: CASSPSGGGSYNEQFF. The CDR3 DNA follows: TGTGCCAGCAGTCCAAGCGGGGGGGGCTCCTACAATGAGCAGTTCTTC.

In its sample, this clone ranks as medium-sized. V and J are TRBV11-3 and TRBJ2-7; tentative D call: TRBD2 (6 bases). CDR3 length equals 14 residues. Trimming removed 5 bases from V and 2 bases from J, with 13 bases in between. Germline V lookup: CDR1 SGHNT, CDR2 YENEEA. Here the CDR3 DNA reads TGTGCCAGCAGCCCTAGGCGGGATGCCTACGAGCAGTACTTC. Translating gives CASSPRRDAYEQYF.

In this sample, this clone is large. The rearrangement links TRBV14 to TRBJ2-2, with D perhaps TRBD2 (5 bases). The germline V gene has CDR1 SGHDN and CDR2 FVKESK. V lost 4 bases and J 4 bases, leaving 10 bases between the germline ends. This CDR3 has 14 residues. In DNA, the CDR3 is TGTGCCAGCAGCCCGACACTAGGCACCGGGGAGCTGTTTTTT. It is translated as CASSPTLGTGELFF.

The chain carries TRBV29-1 and TRBJ2-4; D remains ambiguous. V was pared by 3 bases and J by 0 bases, with 9 bases between. The germline gives CDR1 SQVTM, CDR2 ANQGSEA. The CDR3 loop spans 14 amino acids. The CDR3 DNA reads TGCAGCGTTGAGGGTGGGGTAGCCAAAAACATTCAGTACTTC. Its translation is CSVEGGVAKNIQYF.